This is a list of T cell receptor beta chains from one sample in a study of cytomegalovirus exposure and HLA in healthy donors. Some clones are missing from TCRdb's copy, which holds only in-frame ones; the method was immunoSEQ multiplex PCR. Of about 110,000 clones listed, about four fifths were seen once; the top ten hold approximately 4.4%. The specimen was PBMCs. The source is a man aged 25-40 years in good health and CMV-seropositive. Both conserved end residues are trimmed from each CDR3.

J gene,V gene,CDR3 protein
TRBJ1-4,TRBV4-2,ASSQGLANEKLF
TRBJ2-3,TRBV18,ASSPNRQYTSTDTQY
TRBJ2-5,TRBV7-7,ASSKGVGETQY
TRBJ1-1,TRBV11-2,ASSLRQGTTYTEAF
TRBJ1-2,TRBV4-1,ASSRATGPWDNYGYT
TRBJ1-1,TRBV2,ASSQEGGVTKGEAF
TRBJ2-3,TRBV2,ASSDIREGTQY
TRBJ2-3,TRBV27,ASSIGRETDTQY
TRBJ1-5,TRBV19,ASSTGTGNQPQH
TRBJ2-1,TRBV5-1,ASSLAGGRNNEQF
TRBJ1-1,TRBV6-5,ASSLQDVPPEAF
TRBJ2-6,TRBV7-2,ASSPSGIAGANVLT
TRBJ2-7,TRBV19,ASSRGGTSSYEQY
TRBJ1-4,TRBV6-5,ASNLDINEKLF
TRBJ2-5,TRBV9,ASSVYGVQETQY
TRBJ1-1,TRBV10-1,ASKDTQGTEAF
TRBJ1-1,TRBV29-1,SGGDTEAF
TRBJ1-5,TRBV30,AWGTALNQPQH